This entry concerns a single TCR beta chain. Other DNA variants within this sample encode the same CDR3. The sample comes from a study of shared clonotypes between healthy human individuals. Unsorted PBMC DNA was sequenced on ten immunoSEQ deep assay plates. Using immunoSEQ multiplex PCR, the repertoire was profiled, and TCRdb retains in-frame clones only, with some absent. The table shows around 430,000 clones, with roughly 80% occurring only once. The unsorted samples had 70 million to 100 million PBMCs used for genomic DNA. This TCR was recovered from a woman aged 40 to 49 in good health. Some clones in this sample may be carry-over from other donors' samples. Specimen: PBMCs.

The CDR3 region is CAWSPTGYVQYF. The CDR3 DNA is TGTGCCTGGAGTCCTACGGGGTACGTGCAATACTTC. V gene TRBV30 combines with J gene TRBJ2-7, with a possible D match to TRBD2 (5 bases). This CDR3 is 12 amino acids long. Per the germline V gene, CDR1 is GTSNPN and CDR2 is SVGIG (reference sequence). The V and J ends lost 2 bases and 13 bases respectively, with 18 bases between them. The whole variable domain, filled in from reference TRBV30 and TRBJ2-7, reads SQTIHQWPATLVQPVGSPLSLECTVEGTSNPNLYWYRQAAGRGLQLLFYSVGIGQISSEVPQNLSASRPQDRQFILSSKKLLLSDSGFYLCAWSPTGYVQYFGPGTRLTVT.